This section outlines one T cell receptor (beta chain) sequence together with its context. Its antigen is undetermined. These data are taken from a study of beta chain features in type 1 diabetes. Study overall: Patients looked much like healthy donors when it came to age, gender and cell yields. General study findings and limits: All four CD4+ subsets from Type 1 diabetes patients carried moderately but significantly shorter TCRB CDR3s.

The germline V gene has CDR1 SEHNR and CDR2 FQNEAQ (reference sequence). Trimming shortened V by 2 bases and J by 14 bases, and 9 bases separated the two germline ends. The CDR3 is 10 residues long. Expressed TCRB transcripts were sequenced because the isolated RNA had all been reverse transcribed beforehand. Assay used: immunoSEQ multiplex PCR; TCRdb lists only in-frame clones, some missing. The data show about 300,000 clones, roughly 12% seen once. The material sequenced was naive CD4+ T cells from blood. The TCR was taken from a woman aged 18-29 years with type 1 diabetes. The V gene is TRBV7-9, the J gene TRBJ1-2, with D unresolved. The CDR3 region has the DNA TGTGCCAGCAGCTTAACAGCCCATACCTTC. It yields the protein CASSLTAHTF.